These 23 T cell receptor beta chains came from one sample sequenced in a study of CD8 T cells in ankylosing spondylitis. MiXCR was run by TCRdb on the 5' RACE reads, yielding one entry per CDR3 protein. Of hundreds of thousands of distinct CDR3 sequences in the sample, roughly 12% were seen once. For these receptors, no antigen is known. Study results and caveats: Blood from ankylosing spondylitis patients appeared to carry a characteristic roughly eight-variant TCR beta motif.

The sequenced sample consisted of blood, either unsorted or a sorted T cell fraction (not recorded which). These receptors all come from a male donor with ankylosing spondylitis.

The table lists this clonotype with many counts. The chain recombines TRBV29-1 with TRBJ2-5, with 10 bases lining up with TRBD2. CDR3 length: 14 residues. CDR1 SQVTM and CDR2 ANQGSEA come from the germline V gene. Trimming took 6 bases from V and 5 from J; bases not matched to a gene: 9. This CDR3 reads CSVASGRGGETQYF. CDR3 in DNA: TGCAGCGTCGCTAGCGGGAGAGGGGGGGAGACCCAGTACTTC.

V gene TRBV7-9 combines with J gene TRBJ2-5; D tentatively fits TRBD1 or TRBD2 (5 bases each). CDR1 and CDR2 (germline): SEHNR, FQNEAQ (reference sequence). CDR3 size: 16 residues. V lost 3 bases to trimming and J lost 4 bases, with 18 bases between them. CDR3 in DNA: TGTGCCAGCAGCTTGGTAATCAGGGACGGTCGAGAGACCCAGTACTTC. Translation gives CASSLVIRDGRETQYF.

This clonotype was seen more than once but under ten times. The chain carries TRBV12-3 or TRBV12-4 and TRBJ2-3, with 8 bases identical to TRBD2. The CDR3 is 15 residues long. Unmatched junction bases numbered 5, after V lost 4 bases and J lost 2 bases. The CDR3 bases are TGTGCCAGCAGTTATGGGCGGGAGGCCACAGATACGCAGTATTTT. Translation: CASSYGREATDTQYF.

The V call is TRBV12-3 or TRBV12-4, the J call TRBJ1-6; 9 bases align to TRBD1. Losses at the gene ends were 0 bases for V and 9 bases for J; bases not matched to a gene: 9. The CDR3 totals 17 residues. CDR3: CASSLARDRVLGSPLHF. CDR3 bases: TGTGCCAGCAGTTTAGCTCGGGACAGGGTTTTGGGTTCACCCCTCCACTTT.

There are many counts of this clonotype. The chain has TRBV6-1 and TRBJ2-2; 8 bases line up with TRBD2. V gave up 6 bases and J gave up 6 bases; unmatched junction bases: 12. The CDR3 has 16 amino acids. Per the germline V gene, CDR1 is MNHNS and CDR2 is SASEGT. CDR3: CASRPGVGLDPGELFF. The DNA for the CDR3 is TGTGCCAGCAGGCCAGGGGTGGGACTAGATCCCGGGGAGCTGTTTTTT.

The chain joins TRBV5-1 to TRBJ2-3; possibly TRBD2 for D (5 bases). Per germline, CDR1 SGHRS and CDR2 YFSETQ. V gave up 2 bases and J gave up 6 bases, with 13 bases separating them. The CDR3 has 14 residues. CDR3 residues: CASSFGLARDTQYF. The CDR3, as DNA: TGCGCCAGCAGCTTCGGACTGGCTAGGGATACGCAGTATTTT.

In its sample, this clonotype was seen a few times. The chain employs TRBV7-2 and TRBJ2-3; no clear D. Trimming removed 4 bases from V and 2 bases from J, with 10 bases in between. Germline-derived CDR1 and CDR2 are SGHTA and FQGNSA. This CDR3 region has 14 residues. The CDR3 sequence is CASSSRSPTDTQYF. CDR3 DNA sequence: TGTGCCAGCAGCTCCAGATCCCCCACAGATACGCAGTATTTT.

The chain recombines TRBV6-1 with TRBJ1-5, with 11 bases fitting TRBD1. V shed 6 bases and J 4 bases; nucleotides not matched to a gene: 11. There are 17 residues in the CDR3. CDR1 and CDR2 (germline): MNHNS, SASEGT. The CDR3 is CASSRNSGTGGNQPQHF. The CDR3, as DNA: TGTGCCAGCAGCCGAAACTCCGGGACAGGGGGGAATCAGCCCCAGCATTTT.

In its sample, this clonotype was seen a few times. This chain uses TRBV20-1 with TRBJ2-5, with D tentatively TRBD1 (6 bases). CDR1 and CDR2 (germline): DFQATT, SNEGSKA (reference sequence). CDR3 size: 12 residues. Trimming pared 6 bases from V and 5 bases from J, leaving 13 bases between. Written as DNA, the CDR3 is TGCAGTGCCCGGACAGACTTGGAGACCCAGTACTTC. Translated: CSARTDLETQYF.

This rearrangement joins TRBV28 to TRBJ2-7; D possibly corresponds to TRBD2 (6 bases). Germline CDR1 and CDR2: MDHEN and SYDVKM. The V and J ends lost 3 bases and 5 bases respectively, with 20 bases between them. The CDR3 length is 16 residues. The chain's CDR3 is CASSLAGRRNVNEQYF. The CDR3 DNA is TGTGCCAGCAGTTTGGCGGGACGCCGGAACGTGAACGAGCAGTACTTC.

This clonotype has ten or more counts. The DNA of the CDR3 is TGCGCCAGCAGCCCTCGACAGGGTGTCAACGAGCAGTACTTC. Translation gives CASSPRQGVNEQYF. The rearrangement uses TRBV5-1 and TRBJ2-7; 7 bases align to TRBD1. The CDR3 sequence is 14 residues long. The germline gives CDR1 SGHRS, CDR2 YFSETQ. V lost 4 bases, J lost 5 bases, and 9 bases stayed unmatched. The complete variable domain, with remaining parts taken from reference TRBV5-1 and TRBJ2-7, reads KAGVTQTPRYLIKTRGQQVTLSCSPISGHRSVSWYQQTPGQGLQFLFEYFSETQRNKGNFPGRFSGRQFSNSRSEMNVSTLELGDSALYLCASSPRQGVNEQYFGPGTRLTVT.

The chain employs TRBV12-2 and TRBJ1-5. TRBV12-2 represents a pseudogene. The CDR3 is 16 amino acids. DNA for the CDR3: TGTGCAAGTCGCTCCAGAGCCCGGGGCCCTAATCAGCCCCAGCATTTT. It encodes CASRSRARGPNQPQHF.

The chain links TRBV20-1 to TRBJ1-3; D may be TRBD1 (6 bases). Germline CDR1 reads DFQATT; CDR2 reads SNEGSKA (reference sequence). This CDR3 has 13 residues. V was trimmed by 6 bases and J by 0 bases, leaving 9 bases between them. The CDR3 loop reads CSATGSSGNTIYF. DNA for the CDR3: TGCAGTGCCACAGGGAGCTCTGGAAACACCATATATTTT.

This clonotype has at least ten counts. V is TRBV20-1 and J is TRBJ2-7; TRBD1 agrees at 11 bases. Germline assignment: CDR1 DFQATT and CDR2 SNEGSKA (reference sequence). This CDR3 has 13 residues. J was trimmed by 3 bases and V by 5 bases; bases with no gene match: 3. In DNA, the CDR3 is TGCAGTGCTGGACAGGGGGCCTTCTACGAGCAGTACTTC. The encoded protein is CSAGQGAFYEQYF.

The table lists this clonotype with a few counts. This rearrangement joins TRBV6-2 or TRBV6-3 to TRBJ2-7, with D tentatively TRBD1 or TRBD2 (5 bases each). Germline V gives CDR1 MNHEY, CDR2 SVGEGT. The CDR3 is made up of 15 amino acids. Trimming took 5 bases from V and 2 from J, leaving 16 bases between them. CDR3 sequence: CASSPLGAVTYEQYF. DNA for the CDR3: TGTGCCAGCAGTCCCCTCGGGGCCGTCACCTACGAGCAGTACTTC.

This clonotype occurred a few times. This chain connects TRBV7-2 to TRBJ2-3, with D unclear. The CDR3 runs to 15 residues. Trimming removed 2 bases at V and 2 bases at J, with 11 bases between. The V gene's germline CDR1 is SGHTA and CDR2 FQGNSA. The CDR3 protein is CASSLRNSYTDTQYF. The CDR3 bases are TGTGCCAGCAGCTTAAGAAACAGTTACACAGATACGCAGTATTTT.

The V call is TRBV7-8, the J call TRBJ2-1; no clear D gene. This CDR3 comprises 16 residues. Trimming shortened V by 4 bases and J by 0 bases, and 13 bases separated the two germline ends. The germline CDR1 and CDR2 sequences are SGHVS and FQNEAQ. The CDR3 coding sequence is TGTGCCAGCAGCTCCAGTAAAGGCCGCTCCTACAATGAGCAGTTCTTC. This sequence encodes CASSSSKGRSYNEQFF.

In DNA, the CDR3 is TGTGCCATCAGTGAGTCGGACTATGGTTGGCAGTTCTTC. As protein: CAISESDYGWQFF. The chain employs TRBV10-3 and TRBJ2-1, with D perhaps TRBD2 (6 bases). The CDR3 length is 13 residues. The germline CDR1 and CDR2 sequences are ENHRY and SYGVKD. V was cut by 0 bases and J by 12 bases, with 12 bases left in between.

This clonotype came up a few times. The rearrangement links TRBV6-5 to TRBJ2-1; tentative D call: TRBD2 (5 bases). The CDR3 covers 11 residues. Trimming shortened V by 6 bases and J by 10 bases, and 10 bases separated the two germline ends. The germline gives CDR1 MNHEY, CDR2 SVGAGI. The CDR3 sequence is CASSSWEEQFF. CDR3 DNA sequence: TGTGCCAGCAGCTCTTGGGAGGAGCAGTTCTTC.

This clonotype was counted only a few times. The CDR3 coding sequence is TGTGCCAGCTCACCGAAGTCTAACAGGGTGGTTTACGAGCAGTACTTC. This encodes CASSPKSNRVVYEQYF. J is TRBJ2-7 and V is TRBV18; D perhaps matches TRBD1 (6 bases). The CDR3 contains 16 residues. Germline CDR1 is KGHSH and CDR2 is LQKENI. V was pared by 3 bases and J by 4 bases, with 19 bases between. Full variable domain (remainder filled in from reference TRBV18 and TRBJ2-7): NAGVMQNPRHLVRRRGQEARLRCSPMKGHSHVYWYRQLPEEGLKFMVYLQKENIIDESGMPKERFSAEFPKEGPSILRIQQVVRGDSAAYFCASSPKSNRVVYEQYFGPGTRLTVT.

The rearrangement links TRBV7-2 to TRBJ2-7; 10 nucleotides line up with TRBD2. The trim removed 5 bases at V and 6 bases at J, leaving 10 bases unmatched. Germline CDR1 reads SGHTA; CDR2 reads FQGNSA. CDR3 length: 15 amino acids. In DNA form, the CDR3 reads TGTGCCAGCAGCCGAGGGGTAGCGGGGGGCCCCGAGCAGTACTTC. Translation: CASSRGVAGGPEQYF.

DNA for the CDR3: TGTGCCAGTAGTCCGAGGCGGGCGGTGAGTGACACCGGGGAGCTGTTTTTT. Amino acids: CASSPRRAVSDTGELFF. This sequence joins TRBV19 and TRBJ2-2; a possible D gene is TRBD2 (5 bases). Trimming pared 5 bases from V and 3 bases from J, leaving 19 bases between. This CDR3 comprises 17 residues. Germline V gene lookup returns CDR1 LNHDA and CDR2 SQIVND (reference sequence).

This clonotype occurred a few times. In nucleotides, the CDR3 is TGTGCCAGCAGCCGAACGGGACTCTGGCAGTTCTTC. This sequence encodes CASSRTGLWQFF. V is TRBV7-2 and J is TRBJ2-1, with a weak D call TRBD2 (6 bases). Trimming shortened V by 5 bases and J by 12 bases, and 14 bases separated the two germline ends. The CDR3 is 12 amino acids. Germline CDR1 SGHTA, CDR2 FQGNSA.